This passage covers 14 T cell receptor beta chains from one sample sequenced in a study of shared clonotypes between healthy human individuals. Assay: immunoSEQ multiplex PCR; the TCRdb copy retains only in-frame clones and omits some. This table holds 550,000 to 650,000 clones, roughly 96% found once. Positively selected for CCR7, the CD45RO-negative cells used as naive CD8 cells excluded terminally differentiated effector memory CD45RA+ cells. The material sequenced was naive CD8+ T cells sorted from blood. These receptors originate from a woman in her twenties or thirties in good health.

A note on this clone: The identical CDR3 is also encoded by other nucleotide sequences in the sample. The DNA for the CDR3 is TGTGCCAGTAGTATAAGGGGGTTGTCCTACGAGCAGTACTTC. Protein sequence: CASSIRGLSYEQYF. This chain joins TRBV19 and TRBJ2-7; D perhaps matches TRBD1 (6 bases). With 2 bases removed from V and 1 base from J, the gap between germline ends came to 9 bases. The germline gives CDR1 LNHDA, CDR2 SQIVND (reference sequence). The CDR3 is 14 residues long.

The genes are TRBV4-1 and TRBJ1-5; perhaps TRBD1 as D (6 bases). This CDR3 has 14 amino acids. Trimming cost V 4 bases and J 7 bases, with 14 bases left between them. From germline, CDR1 is MGHRA and CDR2 YSYEKL. In DNA, the CDR3 is TGCGCCAGCAGCCGGGGACACGTCCAACAGCCCCAGCATTTT. This sequence encodes CASSRGHVQQPQHF.

V and J are TRBV5-4 and TRBJ2-1; 8 nucleotides agree with TRBD1. The V gene's germline CDR1 is SGHNT and CDR2 YYREEE (reference sequence). With 4 bases clipped from V and 4 bases from J, the junction kept 7 bases outside the gene matches. The CDR3 runs to 15 residues. The DNA for the CDR3 is TGTGCCAGCAGCGTAACCGGGACAGGATACAATGAGCAGTTCTTC. Translation gives CASSVTGTGYNEQFF.

This chain joins TRBV27 and TRBJ2-3; D is ambiguous. CDR3 length: 13 residues. V dropped 10 bases and J dropped 4 bases, with 15 bases sitting between them. Germline loops: CDR1 MNHEY, CDR2 SMNVEV (reference sequence). CDR3 loop: CATRDLGSDTQYF. CDR3 coding DNA: TGTGCCACTAGAGACCTTGGATCAGATACGCAGTATTTT.

The gene calls are TRBV27 and TRBJ2-7; TRBD1 aligns across 7 bases. Germline V gives CDR1 MNHEY, CDR2 SMNVEV (reference sequence). There are 14 residues in the CDR3. V lost 6 bases, J lost 2 bases, and 7 bases stayed unmatched. The CDR3 spells CASSYRDRTYEQYF. The CDR3 region has the DNA TGTGCCAGCAGCTATAGGGACAGAACCTACGAGCAGTACTTC.

V gene TRBV30 combines with J gene TRBJ2-1, with no clear D. The CDR3 runs 16 residues. Germline lookup yields CDR1 GTSNPN and CDR2 SVGIG (reference sequence). Trimming shortened V by 1 base and J by 0 bases, and 13 bases separated the two germline ends. CDR3 sequence: CAWSEGAESSYNEQFF. As DNA, the CDR3 is TGTGCCTGGAGTGAGGGTGCGGAGAGCTCCTACAATGAGCAGTTCTTC.

The chain uses TRBV6-1 and TRBJ2-3; D ambiguous. Germline V gene sequence: CDR1 MNHNS, CDR2 SASEGT. V was pared by 4 bases and J by 7 bases, with 9 bases between. The CDR3 has 12 residues. In nucleotides, the CDR3 is TGTGCCAGCAGTGGTCTAGAGAATACGCAGTATTTT. Encoded protein: CASSGLENTQYF.

This chain uses TRBV28 with TRBJ2-7; 7 positions agree with TRBD1. Germline assignment: CDR1 MDHEN and CDR2 SYDVKM. Trimming took 8 bases from V and 2 from J; bases not matched to a gene: 12. This CDR3 is 15 amino acids long. CDR3 in DNA: TGTGCCAGCCGAATCCAGGGAAGGGGGCCCTACGAGCAGTACTTC. It is translated as CASRIQGRGPYEQYF.

V and J are TRBV7-9 and TRBJ2-7; D is unresolved. The CDR3 consists of 11 residues. V shed 4 bases and J shed 6 bases, with 7 bases lying between them. Germline lookup yields CDR1 SEHNR and CDR2 FQNEAQ (reference sequence). The CDR3 coding sequence is TGTGCCAGCAGCTACCCGGGCGAGCAGTACTTC. Protein sequence: CASSYPGEQYF.

The CDR3 is CASSGDGNLYEQYF. For the CDR3, the DNA is TGTGCCAGTAGCGGGGACGGGAATCTATACGAGCAGTACTTC. The gene calls are TRBV19 and TRBJ2-7, with D perhaps being TRBD1 or TRBD2 (5 bases each). CDR1 is LNHDA and CDR2 is SQIVND in the germline V gene (reference sequence). The CDR3 consists of 14 residues. V was cut by 6 bases and J by 4 bases, with 16 bases left in between.

The CDR3 bases are TGTGCCAGCAGCCAAGACCATAGCGGGAGCCCGTACAATGAGCAGTTCTTC. Its translation is CASSQDHSGSPYNEQFF. The chain has TRBV14 and TRBJ2-1; 9 bases fit TRBD2. In germline, CDR1 is SGHDN, CDR2 FVKESK. CDR3 size: 17 residues. Trimming removed 0 bases from V and 4 bases from J; junction bases left unmatched: 7.

In its sample, this clone was seen a few times. V is TRBV4-1 and J is TRBJ1-4; perhaps TRBD1 as D (6 bases). Germline V gene sequence: CDR1 MGHRA, CDR2 YSYEKL. The germline V and J ends were trimmed by 4 bases and 8 bases, with 17 bases remaining between them. The CDR3 loop spans 15 amino acids. The CDR3 protein is CASSPHREGNEKLFF. Here the CDR3 DNA reads TGCGCCAGCAGCCCTCACAGGGAGGGTAACGAAAAACTGTTTTTT.

The V gene is TRBV28, the J gene TRBJ2-7, with 9 nucleotides matching TRBD1. V dropped 8 bases and J dropped 5; count of bases not matched to a gene: 13. The CDR3 is made up of 15 amino acids. Germline V gene lookup returns CDR1 MDHEN and CDR2 SYDVKM. CDR3 coding DNA: TGTGCCAGCTATCAGACCGGGACAGGGCTTGACGAGCAGTACTTC. It codes for CASYQTGTGLDEQYF.

The chain links TRBV7-2 to TRBJ2-1; TRBD2 agrees at 11 bases. CDR1 and CDR2 (germline): SGHTA, FQGNSA. V lost 6 bases, J lost 4 bases, and 5 bases stayed unmatched. The CDR3 extends over 15 amino acids. The CDR3 nucleotides read TGTGCCAGCAGACCTAGCGGGAGGTTGTACAATGAGCAGTTCTTC. It yields the protein CASRPSGRLYNEQFF.